Following are 25 T cell receptor beta chains from one sample sequenced in a study of regulatory T cells in long-lasting Graves disease. Relying on iRepertoire HTBI primers and Arm-PCR of CDR3 regions, the team built TCR beta libraries. TCRdb processed the multiplex PCR reads anew with MiXCR; each CDR3 protein has one entry. This sample has about 430,000 distinct CDR3 sequences, with approximately 22% found just once. Time point described: persistent/refractory GD, antithyroid drugs over 5 years with positive TRAb. Extracted RNA from PBMCs served as the source of the TCR library. The source material was peripheral blood mononuclear cells (PBMCs), sampled when the disease was refractory, from a patient treated with antithyroid drugs. Source of these receptors: a female donor with Graves disease.

This sequence joins TRBV5-1 and TRBJ2-3, with D perhaps TRBD2 (5 bases). V was pared by 0 bases and J by 0 bases, with 11 bases between. Per germline, CDR1 SGHRS and CDR2 YFSETQ. The CDR3 loop spans 16 amino acids. The DNA of the CDR3 is TGCGCCAGCAGCTTGGGGGAAGGAGGTAGCACAGATACGCAGTATTTT. Translated, it gives CASSLGEGGSTDTQYF.

This clonotype has more than one count but fewer than ten. The chain employs TRBV29-1 and TRBJ2-2; the match to TRBD2 covers 8 bases. The CDR3 runs to 14 residues. Trimming cost V 6 bases and J 8 bases; bases outside gene matches: 11. The germline gives CDR1 SQVTM, CDR2 ANQGSEA. CDR3 in amino acids: CSVPAGAGAGELFF. CDR3 bases: TGCAGCGTCCCAGCGGGGGCGGGAGCAGGGGAGCTGTTTTTT.

In its sample, this clonotype was seen a few times. The chain joins TRBV20-1 to TRBJ1-5; D is possibly TRBD1 (5 bases). Germline V gene data show CDR1 as DFQATT and CDR2 as SNEGSKA (reference sequence). The CDR3 has 11 amino acids. CDR3 residues: CTAGRNQPQHF. As DNA, the CDR3 is TGCACGGCAGGGCGGAATCAGCCCCAGCATTTT.

This clonotype came up many times. This chain joins TRBV11-2 and TRBJ1-2; 12 bases agree with TRBD1. The CDR3 covers 17 residues. V dropped 5 bases and J dropped 1; count of bases not matched to a gene: 8. Germline CDR1 is SGHAT and CDR2 is FQNNGV. This CDR3 reads CASSPGTGGRINYGYTF. CDR3 nucleotide sequence: TGTGCCAGCAGCCCCGGGACAGGGGGCAGAATTAACTATGGCTACACCTTC. The full variable domain, with the rest looked up from reference TRBV11-2 and TRBJ1-2, is EAGVAQSPRYKIIEKRQSVAFWCNPISGHATLYWYQQILGQGPKLLIQFQNNGVVDDSQLPKDRFSAERLKGVDSTLKIQPAKLEDSAVYLCASSPGTGGRINYGYTFGSGTRLTVV.

Comment on this clonotype: This may be a read error: a much more frequent sequence differs by one nucleotide. The V gene is TRBV28, the J gene TRBJ2-2; D gene ambiguous. Germline V gives CDR1 MDHEN, CDR2 SYDVKM. The CDR3 loop spans 14 amino acids. Written as DNA, the CDR3 is TGTGTGATTCGTGGCGAAACGAACACCGGGGAGCTGTTTTTT. Residues: CVIRGETNTGELFF. Drawing the rest from reference TRBV28 and TRBJ2-2, the complete variable domain is DVKVTQSSRYLVKRTGEKVFLECVQDMDHENMFWYRQDPGLGLRLIYFSYDVKMKEKGDIPEGYSVSREKKERFSLILESASTNQTSMYLCVIRGETNTGELFFGEGSRLTVL.

This clonotype was observed many times. The chain joins TRBV12-3 or TRBV12-4 to TRBJ2-7; D tentatively reads TRBD1 or TRBD2 (5 bases each). Trimming cost V 4 bases and J 2 bases, with 12 bases left between them. This CDR3 spans 14 amino acids. The CDR3 nucleotides are TGTGCCAGCAGTTGGAGGCAGGGCCCCTACGAGCAGTACTTC. It is translated as CASSWRQGPYEQYF.

This chain links TRBV10-3 with TRBJ2-2, with D unresolved. This CDR3 has 15 amino acids. The ends were cut back, 6 bases at V and 1 base at J, with 12 bases in the middle. Germline CDR1 and CDR2: ENHRY and SYGVKD. The CDR3 DNA is TGTGCCATCAGCGGACCAGGCAGGAACACCGGGGAGCTGTTTTTT. Translated: CAISGPGRNTGELFF.

A few counts support this clonotype. The chain is built from TRBV19 and TRBJ2-2; a weak D match, TRBD2 (6 bases). The V gene's germline CDR1 is LNHDA and CDR2 SQIVND (reference sequence). This CDR3 has 17 residues. Trimming removed 3 bases at V and 4 bases at J, with 18 bases between. CDR3 amino acids: CASSMFMPQGGTGELFF. The CDR3 bases are TGTGCCAGTAGTATGTTCATGCCCCAGGGAGGCACCGGGGAGCTGTTTTTT.

The V call is TRBV5-4, the J call TRBJ2-2; 7 bases line up with TRBD2. Losses at the gene ends were 5 bases for V and 5 bases for J; bases not matched to a gene: 6. The CDR3 sequence is 14 residues long. CDR1 and CDR2 (germline): SGHNT, YYREEE (reference sequence). CDR3 DNA: TGTGCCAGCAGTCCGGGGGGACTAACCGGGGAGCTGTTTTTT. It is translated as CASSPGGLTGELFF. The full variable domain, with the rest looked up from reference TRBV5-4 and TRBJ2-2, is ETGVTQSPTHLIKTRGQQVTLRCSSQSGHNTVSWYQQALGQGPQFIFQYYREEENGRGNFPPRFSGLQFPNYSSELNVNALELDDSALYLCASSPGGLTGELFFGEGSRLTVL.

This clonotype was picked up many times. The chain combines TRBV11-2 with TRBJ2-5; a possible D gene is TRBD2 (5 bases). Germline V gene data show CDR1 as SGHAT and CDR2 as FQNNGV. This CDR3 has 14 residues. V was pared by 2 bases and J by 4 bases, with 11 bases between. CDR3: CASSLRTSGETQYF. The CDR3 DNA reads TGTGCCAGCAGCTTACGAACGAGCGGAGAGACCCAGTACTTC.

The V gene is TRBV4-2, the J gene TRBJ2-4; D gene ambiguous. This CDR3 region has 20 residues. The V end lost 1 base, the J end lost 0 bases, and 22 bases lay between the germline ends. Germline lookup yields CDR1 LGHNA and CDR2 YNFKEQ. The CDR3 DNA reads TGTGCCAGCAGCCAAGGAGGCGATTTCAAACTTGTACTAGCCAAAAACATTCAGTACTTC. Amino acid sequence: CASSQGGDFKLVLAKNIQYF.

The CDR3 reads CASSLIPGTGFYEQYF. CDR3 DNA: TGTGCCAGCAGTTTAATCCCCGGGACAGGGTTTTACGAGCAGTACTTC. The chain is built from TRBV27 and TRBJ2-7; 9 bases are shared with TRBD1. Germline CDR1 MNHEY, CDR2 SMNVEV (reference sequence). There are 16 residues in the CDR3. Losses at the gene ends were 2 bases for V and 4 bases for J; bases not matched to a gene: 9.

This chain connects TRBV3-1 to TRBJ1-2; no clear D. V lost 0 bases to trimming and J lost 8 bases, with 10 bases between them. The V gene's germline CDR1 is LGHDT and CDR2 YNNKEL (reference sequence). The CDR3 covers 13 residues. CDR3 residues: CASSQDGNRGYTF. In nucleotides, the CDR3 is TGTGCCAGCAGCCAAGATGGGAATCGCGGCTACACCTTC.

This clonotype was recorded many times. The chain uses TRBV30 and TRBJ2-5; D unclear. The CDR3 covers 12 residues. V was pared by 2 bases and J by 7 bases, with 11 bases between. Germline V gene sequence: CDR1 GTSNPN, CDR2 SVGIG (reference sequence). CDR3 protein: CAWSQHPRTQYF. In DNA, the CDR3 is TGTGCCTGGAGTCAACATCCCCGGACCCAGTACTTC.

This clonotype was observed at least ten times. The chain uses TRBV7-2 and TRBJ2-7; 10 nucleotides line up with TRBD1. Germline V gene sequence: CDR1 SGHTA, CDR2 FQGNSA. The CDR3 consists of 14 residues. The V gene end was trimmed by 6 bases and the J gene end by 4 bases; junction bases not matched to a gene: 6. CDR3 sequence (DNA): TGTGCCAGCAGACACCGGGACAGGGGATACGAGCAGTACTTC. Its translation: CASRHRDRGYEQYF.

The rearrangement links TRBV9 to TRBJ2-7, with unresolved D. The germline V and J ends were trimmed by 3 bases and 4 bases, with 11 bases remaining between them. Germline CDR1 SGDLS, CDR2 YYNGEE. This CDR3 has 13 amino acids. The DNA of the CDR3 is TGTGCCAGCAGCGGATGGAATGAGTACGAGCAGTACTTC. Translated: CASSGWNEYEQYF.

The sample holds many counts of this clonotype. The CDR3 region is CASSRQIYEQYF. Here the CDR3 DNA reads TGTGCCAGCAGCAGACAGATCTACGAGCAGTACTTC. This chain connects TRBV11-2 to TRBJ2-7; tentatively, D is TRBD1 (5 bases). This CDR3 comprises 12 residues. The V and J ends lost 5 bases and 3 bases respectively, with 8 bases between them. CDR1 is SGHAT, CDR2 FQNNGV, per germline.

J is TRBJ2-7 and V is TRBV28; possibly TRBD2 for D (5 bases). The CDR3 has 17 amino acids. The germline CDR1 and CDR2 sequences are MDHEN and SYDVKM. V shed 6 bases and J shed 4 bases, with 25 bases lying between them. This CDR3 reads CASRPRGYHLTQYEQYF. The CDR3 DNA follows: TGTGCCAGCAGGCCCCGGGGATACCATCTCACCCAATACGAGCAGTACTTC.

This clonotype was observed a handful of times. The V and J genes are TRBV10-3 and TRBJ2-7, with 10 nucleotides matching TRBD2. Germline lookup yields CDR1 ENHRY and CDR2 SYGVKD. V dropped 7 bases and J dropped 1; count of bases not matched to a gene: 4. The length of the CDR3 is 14 residues. The CDR3 is CAINPSGSSYEQYF. The CDR3 coding sequence is TGTGCCATCAATCCTAGCGGGAGTTCCTACGAGCAGTACTTC.

At least ten counts were recorded for this clonotype. V gene TRBV20-1 combines with J gene TRBJ2-5; no clear D gene. Per germline, CDR1 DFQATT and CDR2 SNEGSKA (reference sequence). This CDR3 has 9 amino acids. V lost 8 bases and J 4 bases, leaving 5 bases between the germline ends. For the CDR3, the DNA is TGCAGTTCCGGAGAGACCCAGTACTTC. This codes for CSSGETQYF.

About this clonotype: Possible read error: a much larger clone is one base away. The chain combines TRBV6-2 or TRBV6-3 with TRBJ2-2; the D gene is possibly TRBD1 (6 bases). This CDR3 comprises 16 residues. V gave up 5 bases and J gave up 2 bases, with 15 bases separating them. CDR1 and CDR2 (germline): MNHEY, SVGEGT. CDR3 residues: CASSGPPGQNTGELFF. The CDR3 coding sequence is TGTGCCAGCAGTGGACCTCCGGGACAAAACACCGGGGAGCTGTTTTTT.

This clonotype has a count of ten or more. The V and J genes are TRBV28 and TRBJ1-5, with no clear D. Germline V gene sequence: CDR1 MDHEN, CDR2 SYDVKM. This CDR3 spans 13 amino acids. V was trimmed by 1 base and J by 3 bases, leaving 4 bases between them. The CDR3 DNA follows: TGTGCCAGCAGTTTATTACCCAATCAGCCCCAGCATTTT. It is translated as CASSLLPNQPQHF.

In this sample, this clonotype turned up many times. The rearrangement links TRBV28 to TRBJ2-2; 9 bases match TRBD1. The junction had 12 bases not matched to a gene; V was cut back by 4 bases and J by 3 bases. The CDR3 runs 18 residues. The germline V gene encodes CDR1 MDHEN and CDR2 SYDVKM. The CDR3 sequence: CASSSQWDREGDTGELFF. In DNA, the CDR3 is TGTGCCAGCAGTTCTCAATGGGACAGGGAAGGGGACACCGGGGAGCTGTTTTTT.

CDR3 in amino acids: CASSTSGTREQYF. The CDR3 DNA reads TGTGCCAGCTCGACTAGCGGGACTCGCGAGCAGTACTTC. This chain connects TRBV13 to TRBJ2-7, with 11 nucleotides matching TRBD2. Trimming at V came to 8 bases and at J to 6 bases, leaving 6 bases not matched to a gene. The CDR3 length is 13 residues. Germline V CDR1 and CDR2: PRHDT, FYEKMQ (reference sequence).

The sample holds many counts of this clonotype. The rearrangement uses TRBV2 and TRBJ2-2; TRBD1 aligns across 9 bases. The CDR3 runs 16 residues. V lost 6 bases to trimming and J lost 2 bases; unmatched junction nucleotides: 7. Per the germline V gene, CDR1 is SNHLY and CDR2 is FYNNEI. In nucleotides, the CDR3 is TGTGCCAGCAGGGGGCCGGGACAGGGAAACACCGGGGAGCTGTTTTTT. It yields the protein CASRGPGQGNTGELFF.